This T cell receptor beta chain was documented in a study of T cells in tuberculosis. Overall study context: IGRA-negative adolescents, IGRA-positive adolescents with latent tuberculosis and adults with active tuberculosis formed this South African cohort.

Repertoires were generated with immunoSEQ multiplex PCR, while TCRdb's copy carries only in-frame clones and drops some. Of tens of thousands of clones in the sample, approximately 90% were seen once. The V gene end was trimmed by 0 bases and the J gene end by 0 bases; junction bases not matched to a gene: 5. This CDR3 contains 18 residues. CDR1 and CDR2 (germline): LNHDA, SQIVND (reference sequence). Noted time point: new active TB diagnosis, blood taken before or within 7 days of starting treatment. Each patient had positive sputum smear microscopy and/or positive culture. The sequencing used PBMCs, collected at tuberculosis diagnosis. The chain uses TRBV19 and TRBJ2-6; TRBD2 aligns across 7 bases. The source is an adult with tuberculosis. In nucleotides, the CDR3 is TGTGCCAGTAGTATAGATCTGGGCGGGAGCTCTGGGGCCAACGTCCTGACTTTC. Translated, it gives CASSIDLGGSSGANVLTF.